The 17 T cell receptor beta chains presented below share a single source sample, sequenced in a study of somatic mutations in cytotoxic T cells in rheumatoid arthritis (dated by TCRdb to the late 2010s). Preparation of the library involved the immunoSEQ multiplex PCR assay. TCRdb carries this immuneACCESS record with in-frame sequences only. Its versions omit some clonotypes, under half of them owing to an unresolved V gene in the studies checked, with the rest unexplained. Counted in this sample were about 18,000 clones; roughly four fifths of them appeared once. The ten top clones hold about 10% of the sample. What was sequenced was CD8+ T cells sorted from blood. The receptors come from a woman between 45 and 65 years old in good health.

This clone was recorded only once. The CDR3 sequence is CASRPGQRDTGELFF. In DNA, the CDR3 is TGTGCCAGCAGGCCGGGACAGAGAGACACCGGGGAGCTGTTTTTT. V gene TRBV28 combines with J gene TRBJ2-2; 7 nucleotides match TRBD1. The CDR3 spans 15 residues. J lost 3 bases, V lost 6 bases, and 7 bases had no gene match. Germline V gene sequence: CDR1 MDHEN, CDR2 SYDVKM. The entire variable domain, with the rest obtained from reference TRBV28 and TRBJ2-2, is as follows: DVKVTQSSRYLVKRTGEKVFLECVQDMDHENMFWYRQDPGLGLRLIYFSYDVKMKEKGDIPEGYSVSREKKERFSLILESASTNQTSMYLCASRPGQRDTGELFFGEGSRLTVL.

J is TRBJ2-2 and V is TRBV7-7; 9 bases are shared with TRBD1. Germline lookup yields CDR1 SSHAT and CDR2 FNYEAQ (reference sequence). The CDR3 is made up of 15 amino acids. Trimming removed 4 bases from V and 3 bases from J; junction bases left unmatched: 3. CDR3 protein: CASSSTGGHTGELFF. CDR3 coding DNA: TGTGCCAGCAGCTCAACAGGGGGCCACACCGGGGAGCTGTTTTTT. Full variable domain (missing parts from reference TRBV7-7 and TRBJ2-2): GAGVSQSPRYKVTKRGQDVTLRCDPISSHATLYWYQQALGQGPEFLTYFNYEAQPDKSGLPSDRFSAERPEGSISTLTIQRTEQRDSAMYRCASSSTGGHTGELFFGEGSRLTVL.

The CDR3 region is CASSPVTNTEAFF. DNA of the CDR3: TGTGCCAGCAGCCCCGTCACAAACACTGAAGCTTTCTTT. The genes are TRBV11-2 and TRBJ1-1; D gene ambiguous. This CDR3 comprises 13 residues. V dropped 5 bases and J dropped 2 bases, with 9 bases sitting between them. Germline assignment: CDR1 SGHAT and CDR2 FQNNGV. The complete variable domain, with remaining parts taken from reference TRBV11-2 and TRBJ1-1, reads EAGVAQSPRYKIIEKRQSVAFWCNPISGHATLYWYQQILGQGPKLLIQFQNNGVVDDSQLPKDRFSAERLKGVDSTLKIQPAKLEDSAVYLCASSPVTNTEAFFGQGTRLTVV.

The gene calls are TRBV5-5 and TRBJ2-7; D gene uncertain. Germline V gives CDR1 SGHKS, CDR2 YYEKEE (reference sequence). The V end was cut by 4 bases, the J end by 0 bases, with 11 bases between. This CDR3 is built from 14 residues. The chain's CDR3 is CASSLHMNSYEQYF. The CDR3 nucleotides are TGTGCCAGCAGCCTCCATATGAACTCCTACGAGCAGTACTTC.

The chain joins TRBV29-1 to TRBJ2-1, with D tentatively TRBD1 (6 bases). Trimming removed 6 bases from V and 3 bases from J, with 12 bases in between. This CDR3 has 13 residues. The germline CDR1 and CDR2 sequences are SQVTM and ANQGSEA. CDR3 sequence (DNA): TGCAGCGTCCCCCGGGACAACTACAATGAGCAGTTCTTC. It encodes CSVPRDNYNEQFF.

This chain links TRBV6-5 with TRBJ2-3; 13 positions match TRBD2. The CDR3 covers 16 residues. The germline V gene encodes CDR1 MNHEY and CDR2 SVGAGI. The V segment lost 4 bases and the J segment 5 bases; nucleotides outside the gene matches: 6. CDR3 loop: CASSSLAGGLGDTQYF. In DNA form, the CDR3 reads TGTGCCAGCAGTTCACTAGCGGGGGGGCTAGGAGATACGCAGTATTTT.

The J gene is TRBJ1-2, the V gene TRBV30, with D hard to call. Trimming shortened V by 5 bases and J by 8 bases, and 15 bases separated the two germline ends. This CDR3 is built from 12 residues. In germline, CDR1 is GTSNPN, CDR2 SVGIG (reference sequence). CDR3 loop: CAWRELDVGYTF. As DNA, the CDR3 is TGTGCCTGGCGGGAGTTGGATGTAGGCTACACCTTC.

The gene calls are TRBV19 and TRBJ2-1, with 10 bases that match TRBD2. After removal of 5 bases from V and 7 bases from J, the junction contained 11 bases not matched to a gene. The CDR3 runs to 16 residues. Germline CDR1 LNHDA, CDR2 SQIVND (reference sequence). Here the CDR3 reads CASSSAWASGSNEQFF. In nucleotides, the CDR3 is TGTGCCAGTAGTTCTGCCTGGGCTAGCGGGAGTAATGAGCAGTTCTTC.

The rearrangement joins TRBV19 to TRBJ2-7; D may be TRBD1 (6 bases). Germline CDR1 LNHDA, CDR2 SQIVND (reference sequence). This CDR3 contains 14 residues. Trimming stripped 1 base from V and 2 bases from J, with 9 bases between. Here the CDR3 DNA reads TGTGCCAGTAGTATAGGGGACATCACCTACGAGCAGTACTTC. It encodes CASSIGDITYEQYF.

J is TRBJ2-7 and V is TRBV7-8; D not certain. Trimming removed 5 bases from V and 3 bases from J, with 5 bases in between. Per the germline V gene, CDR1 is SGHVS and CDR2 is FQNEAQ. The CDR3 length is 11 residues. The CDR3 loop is CASSADYEQYF. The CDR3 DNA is TGTGCCAGCAGCGCCGACTACGAGCAGTACTTC.

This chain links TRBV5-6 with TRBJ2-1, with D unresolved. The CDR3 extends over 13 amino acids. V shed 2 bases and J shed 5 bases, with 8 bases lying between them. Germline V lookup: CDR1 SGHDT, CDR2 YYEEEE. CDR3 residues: CASSFGTHNEQFF. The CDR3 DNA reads TGTGCCAGCAGCTTCGGCACTCACAATGAGCAGTTCTTC.

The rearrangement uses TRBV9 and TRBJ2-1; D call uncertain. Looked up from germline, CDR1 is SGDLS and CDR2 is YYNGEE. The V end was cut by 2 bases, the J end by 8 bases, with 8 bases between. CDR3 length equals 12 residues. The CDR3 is CASSVVSYEQFF. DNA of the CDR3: TGTGCCAGCAGCGTTGTCAGCTATGAGCAGTTCTTC.

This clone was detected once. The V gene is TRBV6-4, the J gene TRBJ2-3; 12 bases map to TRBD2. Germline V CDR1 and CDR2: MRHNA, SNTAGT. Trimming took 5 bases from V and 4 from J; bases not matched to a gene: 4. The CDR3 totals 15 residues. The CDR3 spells CASSPTSGSADTQYF. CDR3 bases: TGTGCCAGCAGTCCGACTAGCGGGAGCGCAGATACGCAGTATTTT.

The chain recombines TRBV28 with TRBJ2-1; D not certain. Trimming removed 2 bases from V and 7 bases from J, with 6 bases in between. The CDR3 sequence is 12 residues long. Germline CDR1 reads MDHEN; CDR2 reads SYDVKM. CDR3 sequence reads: CASSLQPNEQFF. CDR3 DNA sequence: TGTGCCAGCAGTTTACAGCCGAATGAGCAGTTCTTC.

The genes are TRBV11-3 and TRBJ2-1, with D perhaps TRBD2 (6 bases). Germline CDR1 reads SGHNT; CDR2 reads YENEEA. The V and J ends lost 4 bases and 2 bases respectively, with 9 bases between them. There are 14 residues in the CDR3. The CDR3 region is CASSSSETYNEQFF. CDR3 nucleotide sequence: TGTGCCAGCAGCTCTAGCGAGACCTACAATGAGCAGTTCTTC.

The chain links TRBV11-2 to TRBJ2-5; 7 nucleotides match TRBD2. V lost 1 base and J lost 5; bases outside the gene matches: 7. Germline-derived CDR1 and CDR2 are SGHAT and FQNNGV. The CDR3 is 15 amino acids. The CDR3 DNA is TGTGCCAGCAGCTTAGTTGCGGGAGTGGGGGAGACCCAGTACTTC. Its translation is CASSLVAGVGETQYF.

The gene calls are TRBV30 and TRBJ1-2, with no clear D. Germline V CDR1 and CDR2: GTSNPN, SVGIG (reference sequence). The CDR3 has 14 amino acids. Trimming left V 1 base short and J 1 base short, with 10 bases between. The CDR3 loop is CAWSDGGFNYGYTF. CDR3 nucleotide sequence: TGTGCCTGGAGTGATGGCGGTTTTAACTATGGCTACACCTTC.